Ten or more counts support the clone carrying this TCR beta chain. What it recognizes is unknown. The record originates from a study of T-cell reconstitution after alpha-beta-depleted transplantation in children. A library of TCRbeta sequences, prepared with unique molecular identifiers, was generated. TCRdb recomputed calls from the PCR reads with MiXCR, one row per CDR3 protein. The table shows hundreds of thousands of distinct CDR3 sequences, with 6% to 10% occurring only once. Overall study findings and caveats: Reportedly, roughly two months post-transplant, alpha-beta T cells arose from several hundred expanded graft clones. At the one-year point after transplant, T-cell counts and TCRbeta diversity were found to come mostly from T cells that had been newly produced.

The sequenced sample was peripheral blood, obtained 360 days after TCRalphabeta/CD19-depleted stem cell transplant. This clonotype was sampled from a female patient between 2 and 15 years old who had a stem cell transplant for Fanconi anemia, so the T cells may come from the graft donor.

CDR3 residues: CASRLPYYSGTVQETQYF. Here the CDR3 DNA reads TGTGCCAGCAGGTTGCCCTATTATAGCGGGACCGTTCAAGAGACCCAGTACTTC. The V call is TRBV28, the J call TRBJ2-5; 8 positions match TRBD2. Germline CDR1 MDHEN, CDR2 SYDVKM. Unmatched junction bases numbered 17, after V lost 6 bases and J lost 2 bases. CDR3 length equals 18 residues.